This T cell receptor (beta chain) appears in the sequencing data of a study of vaccination effects on CD4 cells after COVID-19 (dated by TCRdb to 2021 to 2024). The study in broad terms: Post-vaccine samples across the study were collected a median of 72 days after the second dose, with a range of 14 to 241. SARS-CoV-2 spike-specific CD4+ TCR repertoires from before and after mRNA vaccination were compared in COVID-19 convalescent patients and in infection-naive vaccine recipients. A total of 9 to 11 COVID-19 convalescent patients and 4 SARS-CoV-2-naive healthy vaccine recipients were included in the full study. In the study, cultures from other donors were sequenced using the Oncomine TCR Beta short-read assay on an Illumina iSeq 100. Overall results and qualifications from the work: At late post-vaccination timepoints, both infection-induced and vaccine-induced clones showed marked clonal contraction, consistent with waning T cell responses. In healthy vaccine recipients, vaccine-induced clones were almost all SARS-CoV-2 mono-reactive, with only 1 of 255 being cross-reactive with common cold coronaviruses. The study was limited by a small number of convalescent patients and lacked early post-infection timepoints.

In the ViraFEST assay, PBMC were stimulated with viral peptide pools, and antigen-specific CD4+ T cell clonotypes were then identified by expansion using TCR sequencing. After more than 9 days of culture, CD4+ T cells were isolated with the EasySep CD4+ T cell isolation kit. Each participant got two doses of an mRNA SARS-CoV-2 vaccine, either BNT162b2 or mRNA-1273. None of the healthy vaccine recipients had a prior SARS-CoV-2 infection, which was confirmed by nucleocapsid antibody tests that came back negative both before and after vaccination. Each well held 1.5 million to 2.5 million PBMC cultured in IMDM containing 5% human AB serum, 8 to 10 IU/ml IL-2 and gentamicin, along with approximately 10 ug/ml peptides. On days 3 and 7, half of the culture medium was replaced with fresh IL-2-containing medium. Unless noted otherwise, every peptide stimulation condition was cultured in triplicate wells. Using Ficoll-Paque Plus gradient centrifugation, PBMC were separated from whole blood and then either used fresh or cryopreserved at -140C. The overlapping peptide pools covered the spike proteins of SARS-CoV-2 and of the common cold coronaviruses HCoV-NL63, HCoV-OC43 and HCoV-229E. The QIAamp micro DNA kit was used to extract genomic DNA from the cultured CD4+ T cells.

Libraries were prepared through the immunoSEQ multiplex PCR assay. DNA from the cultured, isolated CD4+ T cells was subjected to TCR beta CDR3 sequencing. The original methods were these. Non-productive TCR sequences were removed, reads were trimmed to the CDR3 region, and CDR3s of at least 7 amino acids were retained. The MANAFEST web app was used to identify antigen-specific clonotypes by comparing expansion in peptide wells with expansion in reference cultures. To be called positive, a clone needed expansion at FDR<0.05 compared with the reference and with all other wells, an odds ratio greater than 5, and a frequency greater than 0.1% in two replicate wells. A clonotype was called cross-reactive if it was significantly expanded both in SARS-CoV-2 spike wells and in at least one common cold coronavirus spike condition. Using the stringdist R package, CDR3 similarity was measured by Levenshtein distance, and unrooted trees were constructed with ape in R 3.6.1. The immuneACCESS repertoire file appears here via TCRdb, limited to in-frame rearrangements. These files lack a portion of the clones; in checked studies, under half of the deficit traces to unresolved V genes, and the cause of the others is not known. Clone size and V and J calls were adopted from that table, with D and trimming inferred from the DNA. A total of over 80,000 clones appear in this sample, roughly 80% of them only once. The biggest ten clones account for more than 1% of the sample.

This clone appeared once. Its target antigen remains unknown. Nothing much larger sits one base from this clone, and base qualities are not available. The germline V gene (reference sequence) sets CDR1 to GTSNPN and CDR2 to SVGIG. The CDR3 runs 14 amino acids, cysteine and phenylalanine included. CDR3 DNA only is kept here, 42 bases in frame from base 1. Ends trimmed: V by 0 bases, J by 6 bases; bases unmatched to a gene: 6. This sequence was found in a human donor who received a COVID-19 vaccine. The chain is assembled from TRBV30 and TRBJ2-3; TRBD2 lines up with 7 middle nucleotides. The specimen was CD4+ T cells from PBMCs cultured with HCoV-OC43 spike peptides, collected after COVID-19 vaccination. This specimen's cell subset or site label, per the study, means: HCoV-OC43 spike overlapping peptide pool stimulation. Read as DNA, the sequence is TGTGCCTGGAGTGTTCAGGGAGGGGAGGATACGCAGTATTTT. This gives the protein CAWSVQGGEDTQYF. With the rest looked up from the reference TRBV30 and TRBJ2-3 genes rather than sequenced, the full variable domain is SQTIHQWPATLVQPVGSPLSLECTVEGTSNPNLYWYRQAAGRGLQLLFYSVGIGQISSEVPQNLSASRPQDRQFILSSKKLLLSDSGFYLCAWSVQGGEDTQYFGPGTRLTVL.